This T cell receptor beta chain appears in the sequencing data of a study of blood T cell repertoires in COVID-19. Only in-frame clones appear in the TCRdb table, and some are missing; sequencing was by immunoSEQ multiplex PCR. The repertoire has around 190,000 clones, around 88% of them found once; the top ten carry around 6%. CDR1 is SGHVS and CDR2 is FNYEAQ in the germline V gene. V was pared by 5 bases and J by 4 bases, with 10 bases of the junction left unmatched. The CDR3 extends over 17 amino acids. This sequence originates from a man aged 40-50 years with acute COVID-19. The sequenced sample consisted of PBMCs or T cells enriched from blood (not recorded which). The V call is TRBV7-6, the J call TRBJ2-1; TRBD2 agrees at 11 bases. In nucleotides, the CDR3 is TGTGCCAGCAGCCTACAAACTAGCGGGAGTTTTTACAATGAGCAGTTCTTC. Protein sequence: CASSLQTSGSFYNEQFF.